This TCR beta chain was sequenced in a study of radiation and T cells in renal cell carcinoma (dated by TCRdb to the early 2020s). Study-wide context: Samples were obtained from a clinical trial, in which 15 Gy stereotactic body radiation therapy was delivered to primary renal cell carcinomas and nephrectomy was performed 4 weeks later. Across all 50 or so samples, 4,016,671 unique CDR3 nucleotide sequences, encoding 2,658,974 unique CDR3 amino acid sequences, were identified. TCR beta sequencing covered 50 to 55 samples in total, comprising around 26 tumors and some 27 peripheral blood samples. On the study overall, not on this receptor specifically: With a single-armed trial design, the study had no way to address how radiation dose or scheduling affects the TCR repertoire. No pretreatment tumor biopsies were available, so the baseline intratumoral presence of clonotypes could not be determined. Blood repertoire dynamics were not followed beyond 4 weeks after treatment. In blood, the top tumor clonotypes increased between baseline and 2 weeks post-radiation and then shrank by 4 weeks, which suggests that tumor-resident clones expanded only transiently.

On this clone: What this receptor recognizes is not known. Base qualities are missing; no much larger clone stands one base away.

The immunoSEQ kit was used, according to the manufacturer's recommendations, to generate TCR beta libraries from genomic DNA. Library preparation used a first multiplex PCR with proprietary primers, then a second PCR adding unique barcodes, with bead cleanups after each round. Each sample batch included a kit-provided positive control reaction and a negative control reaction. The final libraries were assessed on an Agilent 4200 TapeStation D1000 ScreenTape, pooled by volume, and quantified by qPCR. Sequencing was performed on an Illumina NextSeq500 with a MidOutput 150-cycle cartridge, and 156 Read1 and 15 Index1 cycles were run with kit custom primers. The pooled library was loaded at roughly 0.96 pM, with an approximately 20% PhiX control spiked in. The study's own analysis went as follows. Vendor-processed data were analyzed in R, and a clonotype was defined as all T cells sharing the same CDR3 nucleotide sequence. For clone abundance analyses, frequencies were normalized to the 10,000 most abundant clones per sample. Public T cell clones, averaging fewer than five per sample, were removed before analysis. A difference in abundance of at least 32-fold between compartments was used to define tumor-enriched and baseline blood-enriched clonotypes. A beta-binomial differential abundance model was used to identify clonotypes that were expanded or contracted between blood time points. Tumor-blood repertoire similarity was measured with the Baroni-Urbani and Buser coefficient, and groups were compared using two-tailed Wilcoxon tests in R. TCRdb provides this immuneACCESS table in a form limited to in-frame rearrangements. Some clones are lacking; in checked studies, under half of them reflect an unresolved V gene, and why the rest are absent is not known. The DNA gave D and trimming, while V, J and clone size come from that table. Within this sample are roughly 120,000 clones, with roughly 85% of them counted one time only. Jointly, the top ten make up less than 3.5% of the sample.

The sample's time point, from its label and the paper: baseline pretreatment blood. The label giving this sample's treatment or condition can be read as: 15 Gy SBRT to primary tumor, nephrectomy 4 weeks later. To track tumor-enriched clonotypes, serial peripheral blood was sampled from radiation-treated patients at baseline and at 2 weeks and 4 weeks after SBRT. Every patient had renal cell carcinoma of clear cell pathology. Genomic DNA for TCR sequencing was prepared using the QIAamp DNA Blood Mini Kit (Qiagen). Samples were included in the analyses only if all quality control checks were passed. From the cysteine up to the phenylalanine, the CDR3 has a length of 15 residues. The DNA shown is the 45-base CDR3, in frame from base 1. Looking up the germline V gene (reference sequence) yields CDR1 SEHNR and CDR2 FQNEAQ. V ends up 5 bases short and J 0 bases short, with an unmatched junction base count of 5.

The TCR sequence derives from an older woman with renal cell carcinoma. The chain is made from TRBV7-9 and TRBJ1-1; TRBD1 matches 8 bases in the middle. Sequenced here: blood, sampled from a patient whose treatment included radiotherapy and nephrectomy. The nucleotide sequence is given as TGTGCCAGCAGCGAGATCAGGGGGCTGAACACTGAAGCTTTCTTT. Translated, it gives CASSEIRGLNTEAFF.